This TCR beta chain was observed in a study of regulatory T cells in long-lasting Graves disease. Arm-PCR of CDR3 regions with iRepertoire HTBI primers generated TCR beta libraries. TCRdb analysed the multiplex PCR reads with MiXCR anew, one entry per CDR3 protein. The top ten hold approximately 20% of the sample, which has some 330,000 distinct CDR3 sequences, over 9.5% seen once. Time point here: newly diagnosed GD, antithyroid drugs for less than 3 months. PBMC-derived RNA was used for the TCR library. This clonotype was found a few times. The CDR3 spans 16 residues. V lost 4 bases and J lost 4, with 17 bases in between. The same data also went into a second study, on T cells in Graves' hyperthyroidism and ophthalmopathy.

V and J are TRBV12-3 or TRBV12-4 and TRBJ2-1, with D tentatively TRBD2 (6 bases). The sample here was peripheral blood mononuclear cells (PBMCs), taken at new diagnosis, from a patient treated with antithyroid drugs. The TCR comes from a woman younger than 30 with Graves disease. In DNA, the CDR3 is TGTGCCAGCAGTTCTCTCTATACGGGAGTGTACAATGAGCAGTTCTTC. Translation: CASSSLYTGVYNEQFF.